A selection of T cell receptor beta chains follows, all from one sample in a study of cytomegalovirus exposure and HLA in healthy donors. This table comes from immunoSEQ multiplex PCR, and its TCRdb copy is limited to in-frame clones, with some not included. In the table there are about 130,000 clones, 8.5% to 10% of which are singletons. Sequencing was carried out using PBMCs. These receptors were taken from a man aged 35-49 years in good health and CMV-seronegative. Both conserved end residues are part of each CDR3. The order of the fields is D gene, J gene, clone size, V gene, CDR3 DNA, CDR3 protein. A D gene is named only where the DNA matches it firmly. Where a row states a size, it is once, few, many or the class of an expanded clone; other rows omit it.

d_call: TRBD2
j_call: TRBJ2-2
clone_size: few
v_call: TRBV11-2
cdr3_nt: TGTGCCAGCAGCTTAGATTTACTAGCGGGGACAACCGGGGAGCTGTTTTTT
cdr3_aa: CASSLDLLAGTTGELFF

d_call: TRBD2
j_call: TRBJ2-2
clone_size: few
v_call: TRBV6-1
cdr3_nt: TGTGCCAGCAGCCGGACTAGTCACAGCGGGGAGCTGTTTTTT
cdr3_aa: CASSRTSHSGELFF

d_call: -
j_call: TRBJ1-4
clone_size: few
v_call: TRBV6-5
cdr3_nt: TGTGCCAGCAGTTACTCGCCTGTGGACTATAATGAAAAACTGTTTTTT
cdr3_aa: CASSYSPVDYNEKLFF

d_call: TRBD1
j_call: TRBJ1-4
clone_size: -
v_call: TRBV2
cdr3_nt: TGTGCCAGCAGTGCCGCAGCACAGGGGATTACAACTAATGAAAAACTGTTTTTT
cdr3_aa: CASSAAAQGITTNEKLFF

d_call: TRBD2
j_call: TRBJ2-3
clone_size: few
v_call: TRBV4-1
cdr3_nt: TGCGCCAGCAGCCTCGAGCGGGGGGGAAATACGCAGTATTTT
cdr3_aa: CASSLERGGNTQYF

d_call: TRBD1
j_call: TRBJ1-2
clone_size: -
v_call: TRBV19
cdr3_nt: TGTGCCAGTAGTTCGCCGGGACAGACAAATGGCTACACCTTC
cdr3_aa: CASSSPGQTNGYTF

d_call: TRBD1
j_call: TRBJ2-3
clone_size: few
v_call: TRBV19
cdr3_nt: TGTGCCAGTAGTTCGACAGGGGCCACAGATACGCAGTATTTT
cdr3_aa: CASSSTGATDTQYF

d_call: -
j_call: TRBJ2-1
clone_size: -
v_call: TRBV27
cdr3_nt: TGTGCCAGCAGTTTTGGCTTTCTGCAGTTCTTC
cdr3_aa: CASSFGFLQFF

d_call: TRBD1
j_call: TRBJ2-7
clone_size: -
v_call: TRBV6-1
cdr3_nt: TGTGCCATCTGGGCTCCGGACAGGGGTCACGAGCAGTACTTC
cdr3_aa: CAIWAPDRGHEQYF

d_call: TRBD1
j_call: TRBJ2-7
clone_size: few
v_call: TRBV4-1
cdr3_nt: TGCGCCAGCAGCCAAGGACAGGGCGACTACGAGCAGTACTTC
cdr3_aa: CASSQGQGDYEQYF

d_call: TRBD1
j_call: TRBJ2-7
clone_size: few
v_call: TRBV2
cdr3_nt: TGTGCCACCAAGAAGGACAGGGGGCATGGCGAGCAGTACTTC
cdr3_aa: CATKKDRGHGEQYF

d_call: TRBD2
j_call: TRBJ2-1
clone_size: -
v_call: TRBV2
cdr3_nt: TGTGCCAGCAGTCTCCATAGCGGGGGGGCCTCCAATGAGCAGTTCTTC
cdr3_aa: CASSLHSGGASNEQFF

d_call: -
j_call: TRBJ2-1
clone_size: -
v_call: TRBV7-2
cdr3_nt: TGTGCCAGCACCCTCCCAGGGCGGGGGCGCCATGCTGAGCAGTTCTTC
cdr3_aa: CASTLPGRGRHAEQFF

d_call: TRBD2
j_call: TRBJ2-1
clone_size: -
v_call: TRBV28
cdr3_nt: TGTGCCAGCAGGCCTTACGGGACTAGCAATGATGAGCAGTTCTTC
cdr3_aa: CASRPYGTSNDEQFF

d_call: TRBD2
j_call: TRBJ2-3
clone_size: -
v_call: TRBV30
cdr3_nt: TGTGCCTGGAGTTCTAGCGGGGGATCAGATACGCAGTATTTT
cdr3_aa: CAWSSSGGSDTQYF

d_call: TRBD1
j_call: TRBJ2-7
clone_size: few
v_call: TRBV6-1
cdr3_nt: TGTGCCAGCAGAGGGACAGGGTCCTACGAGCAGTACTTC
cdr3_aa: CASRGTGSYEQYF

d_call: -
j_call: TRBJ1-1
clone_size: -
v_call: TRBV5-6
cdr3_nt: TGTGCCAGCAGCCCCCTGGGGAGGGGGAACACTGAAGCTTTCTTT
cdr3_aa: CASSPLGRGNTEAFF

d_call: TRBD1
j_call: TRBJ1-2
clone_size: few
v_call: TRBV9
cdr3_nt: TGTGCCAGCAGCCCGACACAGGGGGACTATGGCTACACCTTC
cdr3_aa: CASSPTQGDYGYTF

d_call: -
j_call: TRBJ2-1
clone_size: few
v_call: TRBV2
cdr3_nt: TGTGCCAGCAGTGAATATAGGGGCGATGAGCAGTTCTTC
cdr3_aa: CASSEYRGDEQFF

d_call: TRBD2
j_call: TRBJ2-2
clone_size: -
v_call: TRBV5-1
cdr3_nt: TGCGCCAGCAGCATTAGCGGGGCGAACACCGGGGAGCTGTTTTTT
cdr3_aa: CASSISGANTGELFF